This paragraph reports one TCR beta chain. Seattle's cohort entered during active infection and was followed longitudinally. The record originates from a study of blood T cell repertoires in COVID-19. About the research overall: T cells, B-cell-depleted T cells, or PBMCs provided the cDNA or gDNA that served as material.

Authors' processing steps: Nucleated cell number was recorded as an estimate derived from reference gene primer amplification. The protocol was immunoSEQ multiplex PCR, while the TCRdb copy is restricted to in-frame clones and leaves out a portion. V, J and clone size are taken as reported in that table, and D and trimming were inferred from the DNA itself. The profile shows 300,000 to 350,000 clones, 89% of them singletons. CDR3 length equals 14 residues. Germline lookup yields CDR1 MNHNY and CDR2 SVGAGI (reference sequence). V shed 5 bases and J shed 5 bases, with 15 bases lying between them. This sequence originates from a woman aged 60-75 years with COVID-19, enrolled during active disease. The chain has TRBV6-6 and TRBJ1-1, with D unclear. Input material: peripheral blood. This CDR3 is CASSPGPGGTEAFF. The CDR3 DNA sequence: TGTGCCAGCAGTCCAGGACCGGGAGGGACTGAAGCTTTCTTT.